These 16 T cell receptor beta chains share one sample of origin, sequenced in a study of blood T cell repertoires in COVID-19. Repertoires were generated with immunoSEQ multiplex PCR, while TCRdb's copy carries only in-frame clones and drops some. The repertoire holds over 70,000 clones, around 82% seen once, with roughly a tenth in the top ten. The sequencing sample was made of peripheral blood. The receptors come from a man in his 60s with acute or convalescent COVID-19.

The chain links TRBV3-1 (or the pseudogene TRBV3-2) to TRBJ2-7; TRBD2 matches at 11 bases. V was pared by 1 base and J by 8 bases, with 7 bases of the junction left unmatched. Germline V gene lookup returns CDR1 LGHDT and CDR2 YNNKEL (reference sequence). There are 15 residues in the CDR3. The CDR3 DNA sequence: TGTGCCAGCAGCCAAGGATCCCTAGCGGGAGGTAAGCAGTACTTC. Its translation: CASSQGSLAGGKQYF.

The V gene is TRBV27, the J gene TRBJ2-7; 8 bases are a match to TRBD1. CDR3 length: 16 amino acids. V trimming: 6 bases; J trimming: 1 base; junction bases outside the gene matches: 11. The germline V gene has CDR1 MNHEY and CDR2 SMNVEV (reference sequence). The CDR3 DNA follows: TGTGCCAGCAGACACATGCTCGGGACAGGTTCCTACGAGCAGTACTTC. As protein: CASRHMLGTGSYEQYF.

The chain uses TRBV7-8 and TRBJ2-7; TRBD2 aligns across 13 bases. V shed 5 bases, J shed 6 bases, and the junction held 10 bases outside the gene matches. Per germline, CDR1 SGHVS and CDR2 FQNEAQ. The CDR3 has 16 amino acids. CDR3 bases: TGTGCCAGCAGCCCGACGGGACTAGCGGGATGGAGCGAGCAGTACTTC. This sequence encodes CASSPTGLAGWSEQYF.

The count of this clone is one. The chain recombines TRBV2 with TRBJ1-1, with D unresolved. Germline assignment: CDR1 SNHLY and CDR2 FYNNEI. The ends were cut back, 4 bases at V and 1 base at J, with 7 bases in the middle. This CDR3 is built from 13 residues. Here the CDR3 reads CASSGGPNTEAFF. The CDR3 region has the DNA TGTGCCAGCAGTGGAGGGCCGAACACTGAAGCTTTCTTT.

V gene TRBV7-9 combines with J gene TRBJ1-6, with 10 bases identical to TRBD1. This CDR3 has 15 residues. V was clipped by 11 bases and J by 10 bases; unmatched bases: 14. The germline gives CDR1 SEHNR, CDR2 FQNEAQ (reference sequence). The CDR3 DNA is TGTGCCGTCACGACAGGGGGCTACGTTACCTCACCCCTCCACTTT. It specifies CAVTTGGYVTSPLHF.

J is TRBJ2-5 and V is TRBV25-1; possibly TRBD2 for D (6 bases). Per germline, CDR1 MGHDK and CDR2 SYGVNS. The CDR3 length is 13 residues. Deletions cut 3 bases from V and 4 bases from J, with 9 bases between. The CDR3 protein is CASSDPGVETQYF. CDR3 DNA: TGTGCCAGCAGTGACCCGGGGGTAGAGACCCAGTACTTC.

The V call is TRBV28, the J call TRBJ1-1; 7 bases agree with TRBD1. The CDR3 covers 15 residues. Germline CDR1 is MDHEN and CDR2 is SYDVKM. V trimming: 7 bases; J trimming: 0 bases; junction bases outside the gene matches: 8. CDR3 residues: CASKKGGGMNTEAFF. CDR3 in DNA: TGTGCCAGCAAAAAAGGGGGCGGGATGAACACTGAAGCTTTCTTT.

This clone was observed a few times. This chain links TRBV5-4 with TRBJ2-1; maybe TRBD2 (6 bases). CDR1 is SGHNT and CDR2 is YYREEE in the germline V gene (reference sequence). Between the trimmed V and J ends, which lost 0 bases and 7 bases, there was a span of 17 bases. The CDR3 runs 16 residues. The CDR3 coding sequence is TGTGCCAGCAGCTTGGATCCGACTAGGGGCGGGAATGAGCAGTTCTTC. Its translation is CASSLDPTRGGNEQFF.

This clone showed up just a few times. V usage is TRBV6-5 and J usage is TRBJ1-1; D is undetermined. The CDR3 has 15 amino acids. Germline V CDR1 and CDR2: MNHEY, SVGAGI. Trimming left V 2 bases short and J 0 bases short, with 10 bases between. CDR3 in DNA: TGTGCCAGCAGTTACCGGGTGACCATGAACACTGAAGCTTTCTTT. This translates into CASSYRVTMNTEAFF.

In this sample, this clone turned up a few times. This chain joins TRBV19 and TRBJ2-7, with TRBD2 as a possible D gene (6 bases). There are 15 residues in the CDR3. V lost 0 bases and J 0 bases, leaving 9 bases between the germline ends. Germline-derived CDR1 and CDR2 are LNHDA and SQIVND (reference sequence). In DNA, the CDR3 is TGTGCCAGTAGTATAGATCGGGACTCCTCCTACGAGCAGTACTTC. This codes for CASSIDRDSSYEQYF.

V and J are TRBV19 and TRBJ1-1; TRBD1 agrees at 8 bases. V lost 5 bases and J lost 4; bases outside the gene matches: 15. The CDR3 consists of 17 residues. Germline-derived CDR1 and CDR2 are LNHDA and SQIVND (reference sequence). CDR3 DNA: TGTGCCAGTAGTCCTGGAGGACAGGGCCGATTTGGCACTGAAGCTTTCTTT. This codes for CASSPGGQGRFGTEAFF.

The chain has TRBV18 and TRBJ1-2; D is uncertain. Germline loops: CDR1 KGHSH, CDR2 LQKENI. The V and J ends lost 3 bases and 4 bases respectively, with 15 bases between them. This CDR3 is 15 amino acids long. The CDR3 sequence: CASSPQFTEPYGYTF. The CDR3 DNA reads TGTGCCAGCTCACCTCAATTTACAGAGCCCTATGGCTACACCTTC.

The CDR3: CASSQRTGDEQFF. The CDR3 DNA follows: TGCGCCAGCAGCCAAAGAACAGGAGATGAGCAGTTCTTC. The chain carries TRBV4-1 and TRBJ2-1, with a weak D call TRBD1 (5 bases). Germline loops: CDR1 MGHRA, CDR2 YSYEKL. V was cut by 2 bases and J by 8 bases, with 10 bases left in between. The CDR3 is 13 amino acids.

This rearrangement joins TRBV5-1 to TRBJ2-7; 9 bases agree with TRBD2. V dropped 4 bases and J dropped 2; count of bases not matched to a gene: 10. Germline CDR1 is SGHRS and CDR2 is YFSETQ. This CDR3 comprises 16 residues. For the CDR3, the DNA is TGCGCCAGCAGCCAAGCAGCTCTAGCGGGGACCTACGAGCAGTACTTC. Protein product: CASSQAALAGTYEQYF.

This chain connects TRBV6-5 to TRBJ1-2; TRBD1 is a possible D gene (5 bases). The CDR3 is 13 residues long. V lost 5 bases to trimming and J lost 4 bases, with 11 bases between them. Germline lookup yields CDR1 MNHEY and CDR2 SVGAGI. This CDR3 reads CASSPDSGYGYTF. The CDR3 bases are TGTGCCAGCAGTCCCGACAGTGGCTATGGCTACACCTTC.

The chain uses TRBV28 and TRBJ2-5, with D possibly TRBD2 on 6 matching bases. CDR3 length: 14 amino acids. With 1 base removed from V and 6 bases from J, the gap between germline ends came to 12 bases. Germline CDR1 is MDHEN and CDR2 is SYDVKM. This CDR3 is CASSLLRAGKTQYF. The CDR3 coding sequence is TGTGCCAGCAGTTTATTGAGGGCGGGGAAGACCCAGTACTTC. Full variable domain (missing parts from reference TRBV28 and TRBJ2-5): DVKVTQSSRYLVKRTGEKVFLECVQDMDHENMFWYRQDPGLGLRLIYFSYDVKMKEKGDIPEGYSVSREKKERFSLILESASTNQTSMYLCASSLLRAGKTQYFGPGTRLLVL.